These 15 T cell receptor beta chains came from one sample sequenced in a study of circulating CD8 cells and anti-PD-1 response in melanoma. Using about 15 ng of total RNA, TCR libraries were made with the QIAseq Immune Repertoire TCR panel. MiXCR was run by TCRdb on the reads, yielding one entry per CDR3 protein. The sample shows some 580 distinct CDR3 sequences, approximately 5.9% of them seen only once. Sorting of live CD3+CD8+TCRalphabeta+ cells by PD-1 and/or TIGIT gave four subsets. This material consisted of CD8+ T cells from PBMCs, taken at baseline or after one month of anti-PD-1 therapy (not recorded which). The receptors originated from a human donor with melanoma.

This clonotype qualifies as large. The chain joins TRBV6-1 to TRBJ2-7, with D possibly matching TRBD2 (6 bases). The germline V gene encodes CDR1 MNHNS and CDR2 SASEGT. The CDR3 consists of 15 residues. V lost 7 bases and J 6 bases, leaving 22 bases between the germline ends. The DNA for the CDR3 is TGTGCCAGCACCCTGAACCCGGAGGGAACGGGCGAGCAGTACTTC. Protein: CASTLNPEGTGEQYF.

This clonotype rates as large (0.1 to 1%). This sequence joins TRBV6-5 and TRBJ2-1; D might be TRBD1 or TRBD2, each matching 5 bases. Per germline, CDR1 MNHEY and CDR2 SVGAGI. Deletions cut 5 bases from V and 6 bases from J, with 14 bases between. This CDR3 has 14 amino acids. CDR3 region: CASSKGEEGNEQFF. CDR3 in DNA: TGTGCCAGCAGTAAAGGGGAAGAGGGCAATGAGCAGTTCTTC.

In its sample, this clonotype ranks as large. The V gene is TRBV6-1, the J gene TRBJ2-5, with TRBD2 as a possible D gene (6 bases). The germline gives CDR1 MNHNS, CDR2 SASEGT. The CDR3 is made up of 14 amino acids. Trimming removed 2 bases at V and 6 bases at J, with 13 bases between. The CDR3 here is CASSETPEGKTQYF. The CDR3 bases are TGTGCCAGCAGTGAAACGCCGGAGGGGAAGACCCAGTACTTC.

Comments on this clonotype: Since no conserved phenylalanine or tryptophan closes the CDR3, a read error is the likely cause. The gene calls are TRBV28 and TRBJ2-5; D remains ambiguous. The CDR3 extends over 15 amino acids. CDR1 MDHEN and CDR2 SYDVKM come from the germline V gene. Trimming cost V 3 bases and J 3 bases, with 14 bases left between them. Here the CDR3 DNA reads TGTGCCAGCAGTTTGGCACGAGAAGCCGAAGAGACCCAGTACATC. Its protein product is CASSLAREAEETQYI.

By share, this clonotype ranks as medium-sized (0.01 to 0.1%). For the CDR3, the DNA is TGTGCCAGCGGGGAGACGACGGGCCGTGTTAGGCGGGAGCAGTACTTC. It translates to CASGETTGRVRREQYF. The rearrangement links TRBV6-1 to TRBJ2-7, with D tentatively TRBD2 (5 bases). CDR3 length equals 16 residues. The V gene's germline CDR1 is MNHNS and CDR2 SASEGT. Trimming cost V 8 bases and J 7 bases, with 27 bases left between them.

This clonotype ranks as large. The chain employs TRBV5-1 and TRBJ2-1; a weak D match, TRBD1 (6 bases). Germline-derived CDR1 and CDR2 are SGHRS and YFSETQ. The CDR3 is made up of 15 amino acids. V shed 5 bases and J shed 3 bases, with 15 bases lying between them. The CDR3 loop is CASSNPGTLYNEQFF. The CDR3 DNA follows: TGCGCCAGCAGTAATCCCGGGACACTCTACAATGAGCAGTTCTTC.

In DNA, the CDR3 is TGTGCCAGCAGTGAAGGACAGGGGGCCTCCTACGAGCAGTACTTC. Its protein product is CASSEGQGASYEQYF. The rearrangement joins TRBV6-4 to TRBJ2-7; 11 nucleotides align to TRBD1. The CDR3 sequence is 15 residues long. V lost 3 bases and J lost 0; bases outside the gene matches: 1. From germline, CDR1 is MRHNA and CDR2 SNTAGT.

This clonotype is termed large. This chain links TRBV7-4 with TRBJ2-7, with 10 bases that match TRBD1. The V gene end was trimmed by 7 bases and the J gene end by 4 bases; junction bases not matched to a gene: 19. Germline CDR1 is SGHVT and CDR2 is SQSDAQ. The CDR3 is 18 residues long. CDR3 in DNA: TGTGCCAGCACTCGGGGGACAGGGGCACCTTTGCGGAGTTACGAGCAGTACTTC. Its protein is CASTRGTGAPLRSYEQYF.

Within the sample, this clonotype is medium-sized (0.01 to 0.1%). V usage is TRBV12-3 or TRBV12-4 and J usage is TRBJ2-7; D uncertain. Between the trimmed V and J ends, which lost 6 bases and 1 base, there was a span of 4 bases. The CDR3 contains 11 residues. The CDR3 DNA reads TGTGCCAGCAGCGAGTCCTACGAGCAGTACTTC. Protein sequence: CASSESYEQYF.

This clonotype is deemed large. The chain uses TRBV29-1 and TRBJ1-2; D may be TRBD1 (6 bases). The germline V and J ends were trimmed by 3 bases and 6 bases, with 8 bases remaining between them. The length of the CDR3 is 11 residues. Germline V gene lookup returns CDR1 SQVTM and CDR2 ANQGSEA. CDR3 DNA sequence: TGCAGCGTTGATGGGGGCCATGGCTACACCTTC. Protein product: CSVDGGHGYTF.

This clonotype ranks as large. J is TRBJ2-7 and V is TRBV24-1; the D call may be TRBD1 or TRBD2 (5 bases each). The V end was cut by 10 bases, the J end by 3 bases, with 33 bases between. The CDR3 runs to 19 residues. Germline CDR1 is KGHDR and CDR2 is SFDVKD. The CDR3 here is CATGPYRDGISSKRYEQYF. In nucleotides, the CDR3 is TGTGCCACGGGACCATACCGGGACGGGATATCCTCTAAACGCTACGAGCAGTACTTC.

In this sample, this clonotype is large. The chain combines TRBV23-1 with TRBJ2-3, with 9 bases that match TRBD2. TRBV23-1 has ORF status, its function being uncertain. V was clipped by 1 base and J by 2 bases; unmatched bases: 10. The CDR3 covers 18 residues. CDR3 DNA: TGCGCCAGCAGTCAATTCCCCCCGACTAGCGGATACACAGATACGCAGTATTTT. Translation: CASSQFPPTSGYTDTQYF.

Of note for this clonotype: An end of the junction differs from the germline gene, which may be a read error. The gene calls are TRBV25-1 and TRBJ1-3; 7 nucleotides match TRBD1. This CDR3 is built from 14 residues. The germline CDR1 and CDR2 sequences are MGHDK and SYGVNS. DNA for the CDR3: TGTGCCAGCAGCCGGGACAGCCCCGGAAACACCACATATTTT. This codes for CASSRDSPGNTTYF. The variable domain in full, with the rest retrieved from reference TRBV25-1 and TRBJ1-3, is EADIYQTPRYLVIGTGKKITLECSQTMGHDKMYWYQQDPGMELHLIHYSYGVNSTEKGDLSSESTVSRIRTEHFPLTLESARPSHTSQYLCASSRDSPGNTTYFGEGSWLTVV.

This clonotype is medium-sized in the sample. The chain is built from TRBV3-1 and TRBJ2-1; D is perhaps TRBD2 (7 bases). Germline CDR1 and CDR2: LGHDT and YNNKEL (reference sequence). V was trimmed by 7 bases and J by 4 bases, leaving 11 bases between them. This CDR3 is 13 amino acids long. CDR3 protein: CASNRGAYNEQFF. CDR3 sequence (DNA): TGTGCCAGCAACCGGGGGGCTTACAATGAGCAGTTCTTC.

Remarks on this clonotype: A read error may be the cause here, since a much bigger clone is one base away. This chain joins TRBV6-4 and TRBJ2-2; D not resolved. CDR1 is MRHNA and CDR2 is SNTAGT in the germline V gene. Trimming pared 3 bases from V and 3 bases from J, leaving 2 bases between. The CDR3 has 12 residues. The CDR3 here is CASSEDTGELFF. Written as DNA, the CDR3 is TGTGCCAGCAGTGAAGACACCGGGGAGCTGTTTTTT.